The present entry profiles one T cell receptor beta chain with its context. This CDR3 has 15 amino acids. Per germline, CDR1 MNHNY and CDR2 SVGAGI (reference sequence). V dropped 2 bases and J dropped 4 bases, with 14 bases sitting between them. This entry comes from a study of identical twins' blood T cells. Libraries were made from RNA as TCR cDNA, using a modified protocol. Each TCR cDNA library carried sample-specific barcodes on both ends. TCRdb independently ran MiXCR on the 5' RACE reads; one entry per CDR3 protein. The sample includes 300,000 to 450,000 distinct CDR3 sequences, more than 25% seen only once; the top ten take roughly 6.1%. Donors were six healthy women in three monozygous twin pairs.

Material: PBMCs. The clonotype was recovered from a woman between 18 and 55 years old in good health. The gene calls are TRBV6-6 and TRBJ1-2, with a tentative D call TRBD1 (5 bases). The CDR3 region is CASSYAGHQGYGYTF. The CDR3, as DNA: TGTGCCAGCAGTTACGCAGGACACCAAGGCTATGGCTACACCTTC.